One sample yielded the 7 T cell receptor beta chains listed below, sequenced in a study of T cell responses to AZD1222 COVID-19 vaccine. Libraries were prepared by immunoSEQ multiplex PCR; TCRdb keeps only in-frame clonotypes and omits some of them. The data show 89,000 or so clones, about 90% seen once. Sequences were derived from peripheral blood, sampled on day 0 of AZD1222 vaccination. Receptors originate from an adult in good health.

The genes are TRBV5-1 and TRBJ2-7; TRBD2 matches 9 bases. Germline V gene lookup returns CDR1 SGHRS and CDR2 YFSETQ. With V trimmed by 4 bases and J by 3 bases, 2 bases remained unmatched. The CDR3 totals 13 residues. CDR3 sequence (DNA): TGCGCCAGCAGCATTAGCGGGAGCTACGAGCAGTACTTC. As protein: CASSISGSYEQYF.

The chain recombines TRBV6-1 with TRBJ1-2; the match to TRBD1 covers 8 bases. The length of the CDR3 is 15 residues. Germline CDR1 is MNHNS and CDR2 is SASEGT. V was clipped by 0 bases and J by 4 bases; unmatched bases: 4. CDR3 sequence (DNA): TGTGCCAGCAGTGAAGCGGGGACAGGTCTCTATGGCTACACCTTC. Translated: CASSEAGTGLYGYTF.

The V gene is TRBV3-1 (or the pseudogene TRBV3-2), the J gene TRBJ2-5; 13 bases line up with TRBD2. V was pared by 1 base and J by 5 bases, with 4 bases of the junction left unmatched. CDR3 size: 16 residues. Germline CDR1 LGHDT, CDR2 YNNKEL (reference sequence). CDR3 sequence reads: CASSQGTSGRLETQYF. The CDR3 nucleotides read TGTGCCAGCAGCCAAGGGACTAGCGGGAGATTGGAGACCCAGTACTTC.

This clone was found a few times. The chain couples TRBV5-6 to TRBJ1-1; 7 bases are shared with TRBD1. Per germline, CDR1 SGHDT and CDR2 YYEEEE. This CDR3 comprises 14 residues. Germline trimming cut 2 bases from V and 4 bases from J; bases unmatched to any gene: 5. The CDR3 bases are TGTGCCAGCAGCTTTAAGGGGGCCGGCACTGAAGCTTTCTTT. Translation gives CASSFKGAGTEAFF.

The chain is built from TRBV7-9 and TRBJ1-2; D remains ambiguous. Per germline, CDR1 SEHNR and CDR2 FQNEAQ (reference sequence). The CDR3 spans 15 residues. Trimming took 5 bases from V and 4 from J, leaving 17 bases between them. The CDR3 protein is CASSGRLADPYGYTF. The DNA for the CDR3 is TGTGCCAGCAGCGGGCGGCTGGCGGATCCCTATGGCTACACCTTC.

The chain employs TRBV29-1 and TRBJ2-3, with D possibly matching TRBD1 (6 bases). V gave up 3 bases and J gave up 4 bases, with 14 bases separating them. CDR1 is SQVTM and CDR2 is ANQGSEA in the germline V gene. There are 14 residues in the CDR3. CDR3 sequence reads: CSVDQAGAADTQYF. The CDR3 coding sequence is TGCAGCGTTGATCAGGCAGGGGCGGCAGATACGCAGTATTTT.

This chain joins TRBV6-6 and TRBJ2-3; TRBD2 might be the D (6 bases). V was shortened by 7 bases and J by 1 base, with 15 bases between the two germline ends. Germline CDR1 and CDR2: MNHNY and SVGAGI (reference sequence). The length of the CDR3 is 15 residues. The CDR3 DNA reads as TGTGCCAGCACCCTGACCGGGGGTGGCACAGATACGCAGTATTTT. As protein: CASTLTGGGTDTQYF.